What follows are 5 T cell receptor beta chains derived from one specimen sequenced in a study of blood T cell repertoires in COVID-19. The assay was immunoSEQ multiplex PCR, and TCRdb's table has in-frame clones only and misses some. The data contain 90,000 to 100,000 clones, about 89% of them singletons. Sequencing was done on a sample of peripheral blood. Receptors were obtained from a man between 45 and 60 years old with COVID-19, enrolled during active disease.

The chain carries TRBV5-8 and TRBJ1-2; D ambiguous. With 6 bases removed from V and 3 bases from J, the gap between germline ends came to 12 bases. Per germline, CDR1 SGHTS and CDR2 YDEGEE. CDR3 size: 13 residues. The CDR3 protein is CASTYREHYGYTF. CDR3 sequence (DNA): TGTGCCAGCACATACAGAGAGCACTATGGCTACACCTTC. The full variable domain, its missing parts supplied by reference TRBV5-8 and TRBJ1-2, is EAGVTQSPTHLIKTRGQQATLRCSPISGHTSVYWYQQALGLGLQFLLWYDEGEERNRGNFPPRFSGRQFPNYSSELNVNALELEDSALYLCASTYREHYGYTFGSGTRLTVV.

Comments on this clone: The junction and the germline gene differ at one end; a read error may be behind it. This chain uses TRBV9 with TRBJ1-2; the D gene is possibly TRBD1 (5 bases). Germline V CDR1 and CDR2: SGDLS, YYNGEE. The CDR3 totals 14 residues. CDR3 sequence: CASSAGGLAGGYTF. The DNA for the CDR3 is TGTGCCAGTAGCGCCGGGGGACTGGCAGGAGGCTACACCTTC.

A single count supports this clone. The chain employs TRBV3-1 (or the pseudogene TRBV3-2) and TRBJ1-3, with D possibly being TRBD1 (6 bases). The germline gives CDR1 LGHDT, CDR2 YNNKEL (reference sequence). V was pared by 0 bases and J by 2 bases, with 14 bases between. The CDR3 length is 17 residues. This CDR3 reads CASSQDFRTATGNTIYF. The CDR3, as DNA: TGTGCCAGCAGCCAAGATTTTCGGACAGCCACTGGAAACACCATATATTTT.

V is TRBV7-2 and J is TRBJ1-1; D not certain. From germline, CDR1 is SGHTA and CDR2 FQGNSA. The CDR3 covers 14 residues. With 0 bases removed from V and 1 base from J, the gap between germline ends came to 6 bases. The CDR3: CASSLALANTEAFF. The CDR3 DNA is TGTGCCAGCAGCTTAGCTTTGGCGAACACTGAAGCTTTCTTT.

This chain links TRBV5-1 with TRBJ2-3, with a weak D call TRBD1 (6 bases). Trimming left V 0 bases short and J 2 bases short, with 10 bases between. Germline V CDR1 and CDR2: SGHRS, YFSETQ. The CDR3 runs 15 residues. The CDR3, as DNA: TGCGCCAGCAGCTTGGATGGACAGTTCACAGATACGCAGTATTTT. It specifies CASSLDGQFTDTQYF.